The 25 T cell receptor beta chains given below trace back to one sample, sequenced in a study of T-cell memory formation after mild COVID-19 (TCRdb year 2021). Receptor libraries were prepared by 5' RACE. TCRdb names Illumina NovaSeq 6000 as the instrument used. The public reads were quality trimmed at Q25 with fastp and then assembled into clones with MiXCR by TCRdb, keeping productive beta chains. CDR3 protein duplicates are merged, each entry listing the most common genes and DNA. In all, the sample holds some 120,000 distinct CDR3 sequences, and about 17% of those were seen once. Approximately 5.2% of the sample is in the top ten clones. Sequenced sample: PBMCs or a T cell subset sorted from them (not recorded which). All receptors come from a man younger than 35 who had mild COVID-19 (a few samples of this study predate the infection). The sample titles of this study are shuffled in the database, so cell type and time point are left out; the donor was told from shared clones.

This clonotype has a handful of counts. The chain carries TRBV24-1 and TRBJ1-1; 7 positions match TRBD1. The CDR3 totals 11 residues. Germline assignment: CDR1 KGHDR and CDR2 SFDVKD. The trim removed 6 bases at V and 11 bases at J, leaving 5 bases unmatched. The chain's CDR3 is CATSNRDSAFF. CDR3 DNA sequence: TGTGCCACCAGTAACCGGGACAGCGCTTTCTTT.

This clonotype appeared many times. In nucleotides, the CDR3 is TGCGCCAGCAGCGTGGGCTCTATACAAGAGACCCAGTACTTC. As protein: CASSVGSIQETQYF. V is TRBV5-1 and J is TRBJ2-5; D not resolved. The germline V and J ends were trimmed by 4 bases and 2 bases, with 12 bases remaining between them. CDR3 length: 14 amino acids. Germline values: CDR1 SGHRS, CDR2 YFSETQ.

This clonotype showed up many times. The rearrangement joins TRBV5-1 to TRBJ2-5; TRBD2 matches 14 bases. CDR1 SGHRS and CDR2 YFSETQ come from the germline V gene. The CDR3 has 16 amino acids. Trimming cost V 4 bases and J 1 base; bases outside gene matches: 3. CDR3 region: CASSPGTSGGQETQYF. CDR3 DNA sequence: TGCGCCAGCAGCCCCGGGACTAGCGGGGGCCAAGAGACCCAGTACTTC.

This rearrangement joins TRBV12-3 or TRBV12-4 to TRBJ1-5; D ambiguous. The CDR3 consists of 15 residues. Trimming pared 5 bases from V and 7 bases from J, leaving 18 bases between. CDR3 coding DNA: TGTGCCAGCAGTCGTCGTGGCGGGAGGCCCCAGCCCCAGCATTTT. Amino acids: CASSRRGGRPQPQHF.

This clonotype has just a few counts. The chain carries TRBV18 and TRBJ2-7, with 9 bases lining up with TRBD1. The CDR3 loop spans 13 amino acids. Germline V gene data show CDR1 as KGHSH and CDR2 as LQKENI. With V trimmed by 4 bases and J by 6 bases, 4 bases remained unmatched. CDR3 DNA: TGTGCCAGCTCACGTGACAGGGGGGCCGAGCAGTACGTC. Amino acid sequence: CASSRDRGAEQYV.

The gene calls are TRBV11-2 and TRBJ1-2; tentatively, D is TRBD1 (5 bases). Germline CDR1 is SGHAT and CDR2 is FQNNGV. Trimming took 5 bases from V and 3 from J, leaving 10 bases between them. The CDR3 extends over 13 amino acids. The CDR3 reads CASSLGGDYGYTF. The CDR3 DNA reads as TGTGCCAGCAGCCTTGGAGGGGACTATGGCTACACCTTC.

At least ten counts were recorded for this clonotype. The chain links TRBV4-3 to TRBJ1-2; D is unresolved. Per germline, CDR1 LGHNA and CDR2 YSLEER. The CDR3 is 15 residues long. Trimming pared 0 bases from V and 3 bases from J, leaving 11 bases between. The CDR3: CASSQERELYYGYTF. CDR3 DNA sequence: TGCGCCAGCAGCCAAGAGCGAGAGCTCTACTATGGCTACACCTTC.

As to this clonotype: An end of the junction does not agree with germline; a read error may underlie this. The V call is TRBV6-6, the J call TRBJ1-1, with 7 bases lining up with TRBD1. There are 14 residues in the CDR3. Germline-derived CDR1 and CDR2 are MNHNY and SVGAGI (reference sequence). This CDR3 is CAGRRGPPNTEAFF. CDR3 nucleotide sequence: TGCGCCGGGAGGAGGGGGCCTCCGAACACTGAAGCTTTCTTT.

This clonotype was detected only a few times. This chain links TRBV28 with TRBJ2-1; D is possibly TRBD1 or TRBD2 (5 bases each). The germline CDR1 and CDR2 sequences are MDHEN and SYDVKM. V was pared by 1 base and J by 2 bases, with 9 bases between. The length of the CDR3 is 15 residues. The CDR3 sequence: CASSLSGTTYNEQFF. The DNA of the CDR3 is TGTGCCAGCAGTTTATCCGGGACCACCTACAATGAGCAGTTCTTC. The variable domain in full, completed from reference TRBV28 and TRBJ2-1, reads DVKVTQSSRYLVKRTGEKVFLECVQDMDHENMFWYRQDPGLGLRLIYFSYDVKMKEKGDIPEGYSVSREKKERFSLILESASTNQTSMYLCASSLSGTTYNEQFFGPGTRLTVL.

The chain has TRBV7-2 and TRBJ2-2; 8 bases fit TRBD1. Trimming took 5 bases from V and 1 from J; bases not matched to a gene: 6. Looked up from germline, CDR1 is SGHTA and CDR2 is FQGNSA. The CDR3 length is 16 residues. CDR3 coding DNA: TGTGCCAGCAGCATCCAGGGGGCGGGGAACACCGGGGAGCTGTTTTTT. It encodes CASSIQGAGNTGELFF. The full variable domain, its missing parts supplied by reference TRBV7-2 and TRBJ2-2, is GAGVSQSPSNKVTEKGKDVELRCDPISGHTALYWYRQSLGQGLEFLIYFQGNSAPDKSGLPSDRFSAERTGGSVSTLTIQRTQQEDSAVYLCASSIQGAGNTGELFFGEGSRLTVL.

This clonotype came up a few times. CDR3 amino acids: CASSSKGPWGGEKLFF. The CDR3 region has the DNA TGTGCCAGCAGTTCAAAGGGACCGTGGGGAGGCGAAAAACTGTTTTTT. This chain links TRBV25-1 with TRBJ1-4; tentatively, D is TRBD1 (5 bases). Germline V gene data show CDR1 as MGHDK and CDR2 as SYGVNS. The V and J ends lost 5 bases and 8 bases respectively, with 21 bases between them. The CDR3 sequence is 16 residues long.

The chain joins TRBV10-3 to TRBJ1-1, with 9 positions matching TRBD1. The CDR3 covers 14 residues. The V gene end was trimmed by 4 bases and the J gene end by 4 bases; junction bases not matched to a gene: 4. Germline CDR1 ENHRY, CDR2 SYGVKD. As DNA, the CDR3 is TGTGCCATCAGTGCCCGGGACAGGGCCACTGAAGCTTTCTTT. Protein product: CAISARDRATEAFF.

The chain joins TRBV4-1 to TRBJ2-5; tentative D call: TRBD2 (5 bases). The CDR3 runs to 16 residues. V lost 0 bases to trimming and J lost 5 bases, with 16 bases between them. CDR1 and CDR2 from the germline V gene are MGHRA and YSYEKL. Here the CDR3 DNA reads TGCGCCAGCAGCCAAGATGGGCCCTCCTCGGGGGAGACCCAGTACTTC. Its protein product is CASSQDGPSSGETQYF.

V is TRBV6-5 and J is TRBJ2-2; D is uncertain. With 6 bases removed from V and 6 bases from J, the gap between germline ends came to 11 bases. The CDR3 spans 13 residues. CDR1 and CDR2 (germline): MNHEY, SVGAGI. The CDR3 DNA sequence: TGTGCCAGCAGGAGCCGGTGGGCCGGGGAGCTGTTTTTT. This encodes CASRSRWAGELFF.

In DNA form, the CDR3 reads TGTGCCAGCACCCTCGGGGCCCTGACAGGCTTAGGGAATAATTCACCCCTCCACTTT. The encoded protein is CASTLGALTGLGNNSPLHF. This chain connects TRBV6-5 to TRBJ1-6, with a tentative D call TRBD1 (6 bases). The V gene lost 7 bases and the J gene lost 5 bases, with 27 bases spanning the gap. CDR3 length: 19 amino acids. CDR1 and CDR2 from the germline V gene are MNHEY and SVGAGI.

The chain joins TRBV6-5 to TRBJ2-3; 8 bases agree with TRBD1. V shed 5 bases and J 3 bases; nucleotides not matched to a gene: 16. CDR1 and CDR2 (germline): MNHEY, SVGAGI. This CDR3 region has 18 residues. In DNA form, the CDR3 reads TGTGCCAGCAGTCCTGGACAGGGAGGACCTTTTGGTACAGATACGCAGTATTTT. Amino acid sequence: CASSPGQGGPFGTDTQYF.

This clonotype has only a few counts. The V gene is TRBV7-2, the J gene TRBJ1-1, with TRBD1 as a possible D gene (6 bases). There are 15 residues in the CDR3. Germline CDR1 and CDR2: SGHTA and FQGNSA. The V gene lost 5 bases and the J gene lost 6 bases, with 19 bases spanning the gap. CDR3: CASSQRGGRRAEAFF. The CDR3 region has the DNA TGTGCCAGCAGCCAAAGAGGGGGGCGAAGGGCTGAAGCTTTCTTT.

This clonotype was recorded a few times. The V gene is TRBV18, the J gene TRBJ1-5; 8 bases are a match to TRBD1. Trimming took 5 bases from V and 2 from J; bases not matched to a gene: 5. This CDR3 region has 15 residues. Germline V gives CDR1 KGHSH, CDR2 LQKENI. The CDR3 nucleotides are TGTGCCAGCTCATCCAGGACAGGGCGCAATCAGCCCCAGCATTTT. Its protein product is CASSSRTGRNQPQHF.

This sequence joins TRBV6-5 and TRBJ1-5; the match to TRBD1 covers 10 bases. CDR3 size: 16 residues. V shed 5 bases and J 7 bases; nucleotides not matched to a gene: 11. CDR1 and CDR2 (germline): MNHEY, SVGAGI. The CDR3 nucleotides read TGTGCCAGCAGTCTATCCGGGACAGGGGTGCAGCAGCCCCAGCATTTT. The encoded protein is CASSLSGTGVQQPQHF.

The table lists this clonotype with a few counts. The CDR3 DNA reads TGTGCCATCAGTGATGGGGGAGGCACTGAAGCTTTCTTT. Translation: CAISDGGGTEAFF. The chain is built from TRBV10-3 and TRBJ1-1, with D possibly TRBD1 on 5 matching bases. With 3 bases removed from V and 4 bases from J, the gap between germline ends came to 9 bases. Germline V gene sequence: CDR1 ENHRY, CDR2 SYGVKD. CDR3 length: 13 residues.

The V and J genes are TRBV6-6 and TRBJ2-4, with 8 nucleotides matching TRBD1. Germline trimming cut 2 bases from V and 8 bases from J; bases unmatched to any gene: 5. The CDR3 has 14 residues. From germline, CDR1 is MNHNY and CDR2 SVGAGI (reference sequence). CDR3 coding DNA: TGTGCCAGCAGTTACAGGACAGGGCTGGACATTCAGTACTTC. This encodes CASSYRTGLDIQYF.

Only a few counts were recorded for this clonotype. This chain links TRBV4-1 with TRBJ1-3; unclear D gene. CDR3 length: 15 residues. Germline lookup yields CDR1 MGHRA and CDR2 YSYEKL. V lost 3 bases, J lost 0 bases, and 9 bases lay in between. CDR3 residues: CASSQPASSGNTIYF. In nucleotides, the CDR3 is TGCGCCAGCAGCCAGCCAGCTTCCTCTGGAAACACCATATATTTT.

This chain uses TRBV5-8 with TRBJ1-1, with 9 bases matching TRBD1. V lost 2 bases and J lost 9; bases outside the gene matches: 11. There are 15 residues in the CDR3. CDR1 and CDR2 from the germline V gene are SGHTS and YDEGEE. In DNA form, the CDR3 reads TGTGCCAGCAGCTTAACACAGGGGGCCCCTCCAAAAGCTTTCTTT. It codes for CASSLTQGAPPKAFF.

The rearrangement links TRBV18 to TRBJ2-5, with D uncertain. CDR3 size: 13 residues. Germline V gene data show CDR1 as KGHSH and CDR2 as LQKENI. The V end lost 0 bases, the J end lost 1 base, and 3 bases lay between the germline ends. The DNA of the CDR3 is TGTGCCAGCTCACCACCGGCCCAAGAGACCCAGTACTTC. Translating gives CASSPPAQETQYF. The full variable domain, rest sourced from reference TRBV18 and TRBJ2-5, is NAGVMQNPRHLVRRRGQEARLRCSPMKGHSHVYWYRQLPEEGLKFMVYLQKENIIDESGMPKERFSAEFPKEGPSILRIQQVVRGDSAAYFCASSPPAQETQYFGPGTRLLVL.

The chain links TRBV6-5 to TRBJ2-3; D may be TRBD1 (6 bases). The V gene lost 5 bases and the J gene lost 0 bases, with 12 bases spanning the gap. Germline V gene data show CDR1 as MNHEY and CDR2 as SVGAGI. This CDR3 comprises 15 residues. The CDR3 coding sequence is TGTGCCAGCAGTCCACAGGGCTTCAGCACAGATACGCAGTATTTT. Its protein product is CASSPQGFSTDTQYF.